The rows below give T cell receptor beta chains drawn from one sample of a study of blood T cell repertoires in COVID-19. Using immunoSEQ multiplex PCR, the repertoire was profiled, and TCRdb retains in-frame clones only, with some absent. The sample lists under 8,000 clones; 80% to 90% were seen once. Material for sequencing was peripheral blood. The origin of the receptors is a human donor in a cohort sampled during active COVID-19. Each CDR3 is given with its conserved first and last residue.

v_gene	j_gene	CDR3aa
TRBV5-6	TRBJ2-7	CASIQLGGSNEQYF
TRBV28	TRBJ2-1	CASGSGLAEQFF
TRBV7-8	TRBJ1-4	CASSRGQGREKLFF
TRBV4-3	TRBJ2-1	CASSQDIAGEGGNEQFF
TRBV27	TRBJ2-5	CASGRRGETQYF
TRBV6-1	TRBJ1-5	CASSDRGRDQPQHF
TRBV9	TRBJ1-6	CASSVEGGLWPLHF
TRBV29-1	TRBJ1-4	CSVADSPNEKLFF
TRBV18	TRBJ2-6	CASSSLAGRSGANVLTF
TRBV19	TRBJ2-3	CASSFSGGAQDTQYF
TRBV9	TRBJ1-4	CASSPTEGVSEKLFF
TRBV18	TRBJ2-2	CASSPLLAGANTGELFF
TRBV4-1	TRBJ2-2	CASSQDPGRAGLPGELFF
TRBV4-1	TRBJ1-1	CASSQDGTGEPEAFF
TRBV6-1	TRBJ1-6	CASSEGQGKIGPLHF
TRBV5-4	TRBJ1-1	CASSLVKGGNTEAFF
TRBV5-1	TRBJ1-1	CASSFDRVGNTEAFF
TRBV28	TRBJ2-7	CASEWRQGSYEQYF